The clone carrying this TCR beta chain showed up just a few times. The CDR3 sequence is 14 residues long. Germline lookup yields CDR1 MRHNA and CDR2 SNTAGT. Trimming removed 1 base at V and 3 bases at J, with 9 bases between. The data were produced by immunoSEQ multiplex PCR, yet TCRdb's version contains in-frame clones alone and is incomplete. The sample carries 140,000 to 150,000 clones, 65% to 90% recorded once. The data derive from a study of radiation and T cells in renal cell carcinoma. Time point given: blood 4 weeks post-SBRT, at nephrectomy. This sample's treatment: 15 Gy SBRT to primary tumor, nephrectomy 4 weeks later.

This receptor was obtained from a woman aged 45-65 years with renal cell carcinoma. Sequences were derived from blood, sampled from a patient whose treatment included radiotherapy and nephrectomy. The chain has TRBV6-4 and TRBJ1-1; D not certain. The DNA for the CDR3 is TGTGCCAGCAGTGACTTTTTGGGAGACACTGAAGCTTTCTTT. Encoded protein: CASSDFLGDTEAFF.